These 11 T cell receptor beta chains share one sample of origin, sequenced in a study of regulatory T cells in long-lasting Graves disease. Library construction for TCR beta used iRepertoire HTBI primers and Arm-PCR of CDR3 regions. Each CDR3 protein gets one entry after TCRdb re-called the multiplex PCR reads with MiXCR. In the table there are 400,000 to 550,000 distinct CDR3 sequences, about 15% of which are singletons. Time point reported: newly diagnosed GD, antithyroid drugs for less than 3 months. The authors made the TCR library using RNA they extracted from PBMCs. The data also belong to a second study, concerning T cells in Graves' hyperthyroidism and ophthalmopathy.

The sample here was peripheral blood mononuclear cells (PBMCs), taken at new diagnosis, from a patient treated with antithyroid drugs. These receptors originate from a woman aged 30 to 39 with Graves disease.

This clonotype was seen more than once but under ten times. V gene TRBV28 combines with J gene TRBJ1-2, with unresolved D. Germline CDR1 is MDHEN and CDR2 is SYDVKM. This CDR3 is 13 amino acids long. V lost 7 bases, J lost 0 bases, and 9 bases lay in between. In DNA, the CDR3 is TGTGCCAGCAAGCCGGCTCCTAACTATGGCTACACCTTC. This translates into CASKPAPNYGYTF.

This clonotype was seen only a few times. This rearrangement joins TRBV27 to TRBJ1-5, with 8 bases fitting TRBD1. CDR3 length: 18 amino acids. Germline trimming cut 6 bases from V and 1 base from J; bases unmatched to any gene: 14. Per germline, CDR1 MNHEY and CDR2 SMNVEV (reference sequence). The CDR3 nucleotides read TGTGCCAGCAGCTCCTCGGACAGGGCGGGAGCGAGCAATCAGCCCCAGCATTTT. Amino acids: CASSSSDRAGASNQPQHF.

This clonotype appeared many times. The V and J genes are TRBV28 and TRBJ1-2; 11 nucleotides match TRBD1. The J segment lost 5 bases and the V segment lost 5 bases, leaving 7 bases of the junction unmatched. The germline gives CDR1 MDHEN, CDR2 SYDVKM. CDR3 size: 15 residues. CDR3 sequence: CASSNSGTGGYGYTF. The DNA of the CDR3 is TGTGCCAGCAGTAATTCCGGGACAGGGGGTTATGGCTACACCTTC.

This chain uses TRBV20-1 with TRBJ2-1; D remains unclear. CDR1 and CDR2 (germline): DFQATT, SNEGSKA (reference sequence). Trimming shortened V by 3 bases and J by 8 bases, and 11 bases separated the two germline ends. This CDR3 has 12 residues. The CDR3 spells CSASVVGYEQFF. CDR3 DNA sequence: TGCAGTGCTAGTGTCGTTGGCTATGAGCAGTTCTTC.

This clonotype was recorded at least ten times. The rearrangement links TRBV7-9 to TRBJ2-1; TRBD2 aligns across 9 bases. V dropped 4 bases and J dropped 4; count of bases not matched to a gene: 8. Per the germline V gene, CDR1 is SEHNR and CDR2 is FQNEAQ (reference sequence). This CDR3 is 16 amino acids long. The CDR3 bases are TGTGCCAGCAGCTCCCCGGGTAGCGGGAGATACAATGAGCAGTTCTTC. This translates into CASSSPGSGRYNEQFF.

This clonotype came up a few times. The chain carries TRBV27 and TRBJ1-3; TRBD1 aligns across 9 bases. Germline CDR1 reads MNHEY; CDR2 reads SMNVEV (reference sequence). V dropped 2 bases and J dropped 7; count of bases not matched to a gene: 6. CDR3 size: 15 residues. The CDR3 loop is CASSLQGQGGNTIYF. CDR3 nucleotides: TGTGCCAGCAGTTTACAGGGACAGGGTGGGAACACCATATATTTT.

This clonotype has ten or more counts. The rearrangement joins TRBV20-1 to TRBJ2-1; 14 nucleotides agree with TRBD2. The V gene's germline CDR1 is DFQATT and CDR2 SNEGSKA (reference sequence). Trimming removed 5 bases from V and 0 bases from J; junction bases left unmatched: 15. The CDR3 is made up of 20 amino acids. DNA for the CDR3: TGCAGTGCTTCACCCCCTCCGGGACTAGCGGGAGTGGGCTCCTACAATGAGCAGTTCTTC. It encodes CSASPPPGLAGVGSYNEQFF.

This clonotype occurred many times. The chain carries TRBV29-1 and TRBJ2-3; 9 bases agree with TRBD2. This CDR3 is built from 13 residues. The trim removed 2 bases at V and 10 bases at J, leaving 7 bases unmatched. Germline V gene sequence: CDR1 SQVTM, CDR2 ANQGSEA. CDR3 sequence reads: CSVEMHSGRPQYF. CDR3 DNA sequence: TGCAGCGTTGAAATGCATAGCGGGAGACCGCAGTATTTT.

The rearrangement joins TRBV29-1 to TRBJ2-7; 7 bases align to TRBD1. The V and J ends lost 2 bases and 2 bases, in that order; junction bases with no gene match: 6. Germline CDR1 is SQVTM and CDR2 is ANQGSEA. This CDR3 is built from 14 residues. CDR3 protein: CSVERQGTTYEQYF. Here the CDR3 DNA reads TGCAGCGTTGAAAGACAGGGCACAACCTACGAGCAGTACTTC.

This clonotype appeared many times. The chain has TRBV11-2 and TRBJ2-7; TRBD2 matches at 7 bases. Germline V gene sequence: CDR1 SGHAT, CDR2 FQNNGV. The CDR3 runs to 17 residues. The trim removed 4 bases at V and 2 bases at J, leaving 14 bases unmatched. The CDR3 bases are TGTGCCAGCAGCTCTGATCAAGGGACGGCGGGAGCCTACGAGCAGTACTTC. This codes for CASSSDQGTAGAYEQYF.

This clonotype was counted at least ten times. The chain couples TRBV28 to TRBJ2-7; D is unresolved. V was trimmed by 6 bases and J by 5 bases, leaving 14 bases between them. The CDR3 is 13 residues long. The germline CDR1 and CDR2 sequences are MDHEN and SYDVKM. CDR3: CASSLFPPNEQYF. The DNA of the CDR3 is TGTGCCAGCAGCCTCTTTCCGCCTAACGAGCAGTACTTC.